The 22 T cell receptor beta chains listed next were all sequenced from one sample in a study of T cell responses to AZD1222 COVID-19 vaccine. Data came from immunoSEQ multiplex PCR; TCRdb stores just in-frame clones and leaves some out. Of 160,000 or so clones in the sample, roughly 91% are singletons; the top ten hold 1.5% to 2%. Sequencing was performed on peripheral blood, taken on day 0 of AZD1222 vaccination. Every receptor here comes from an adult in good health.

This rearrangement joins TRBV3-1 (or the pseudogene TRBV3-2) to TRBJ1-3, with 7 positions matching TRBD1. This CDR3 is built from 15 residues. Per germline, CDR1 LGHDT and CDR2 YNNKEL (reference sequence). V lost 8 bases and J lost 0; bases outside the gene matches: 7. CDR3 in DNA: TGTGCCAGCTGCCGAGGGGGCGGCTCTGGAAACACCATATATTTT. It yields the protein CASCRGGGSGNTIYF.

This chain uses TRBV10-3 with TRBJ2-3, with TRBD1 as a possible D gene (5 bases). Trimming removed 7 bases from V and 1 base from J, with 15 bases in between. From germline, CDR1 is ENHRY and CDR2 SYGVKD. There are 15 residues in the CDR3. CDR3: CAITEGVGRTDTQYF. The CDR3 DNA reads as TGTGCCATCACCGAAGGTGTGGGGCGCACAGATACGCAGTATTTT.

The chain has TRBV30 and TRBJ2-7, with TRBD1 matching over 7 bases. J gave up 4 bases and V 2 bases, and 8 bases lay outside the gene matches. The length of the CDR3 is 14 residues. Germline CDR1 reads GTSNPN; CDR2 reads SVGIG (reference sequence). The CDR3 protein is CAWSPGGNIYEQYV. CDR3 coding DNA: TGTGCCTGGAGTCCAGGGGGAAATATTTACGAGCAGTACGTC.

V gene TRBV5-1 combines with J gene TRBJ1-1; TRBD1 matches 8 bases. Trimming at V came to 4 bases and at J to 3 bases, leaving 5 bases not matched to a gene. There are 14 residues in the CDR3. From germline, CDR1 is SGHRS and CDR2 YFSETQ. CDR3 DNA: TGCGCCAGCAGCCCAGGGGGCAGCTACACTGAAGCTTTCTTT. This encodes CASSPGGSYTEAFF.

This clone was recorded a few times. J is TRBJ1-6 and V is TRBV19; D ambiguous. The V end lost 7 bases, the J end lost 7 bases, and 17 bases lay between the germline ends. This CDR3 is built from 15 residues. Germline V gene lookup returns CDR1 LNHDA and CDR2 SQIVND (reference sequence). The CDR3 here is CASNGRAQANSPLHF. DNA for the CDR3: TGTGCCAGTAACGGGAGGGCCCAGGCGAATTCACCCCTCCACTTT.

The V and J genes are TRBV28 and TRBJ2-2, with TRBD1 matching 8 bases. V lost 6 bases, J lost 4 bases, and 7 bases stayed unmatched. The CDR3 sequence is 15 residues long. Germline values: CDR1 MDHEN, CDR2 SYDVKM. The CDR3: CASRTGQGSTGELFF. In DNA form, the CDR3 reads TGTGCCAGCAGGACCGGACAGGGATCCACCGGGGAGCTGTTTTTT.

The chain combines TRBV5-6 with TRBJ2-7; 7 bases are shared with TRBD1. This CDR3 is built from 19 residues. Per the germline V gene, CDR1 is SGHDT and CDR2 is YYEEEE. Germline trimming cut 0 bases from V and 3 bases from J; bases unmatched to any gene: 18. Here the CDR3 reads CASSLGAVMTGTAYYEQYF. CDR3 bases: TGTGCCAGCAGCTTGGGAGCCGTGATGACCGGGACAGCTTACTACGAGCAGTACTTC.

This chain joins TRBV10-1 and TRBJ2-2; no firm D call. This CDR3 is built from 14 residues. CDR1 WNHNN and CDR2 SYGVQD come from the germline V gene (reference sequence). Trimming pared 6 bases from V and 0 bases from J, leaving 8 bases between. Here the CDR3 DNA reads TGCGCCAGCAGGGACGGCGCGAACACCGGGGAGCTGTTTTTT. Amino acids: CASRDGANTGELFF.

This clone was seen a few times. The gene calls are TRBV5-5 and TRBJ1-5, with a possible D match to TRBD1 (6 bases). CDR1 is SGHKS, CDR2 YYEKEE, per germline (reference sequence). Trimming stripped 0 bases from V and 3 bases from J, with 10 bases between. The CDR3 contains 15 residues. The CDR3 loop reads CASSLEQGPNQPQHF. The CDR3, as DNA: TGTGCCAGCAGCTTGGAACAGGGACCCAATCAGCCCCAGCATTTT. The full variable domain, completed using reference TRBV5-5 and TRBJ1-5, is DAGVTQSPTHLIKTRGQQVTLRCSPISGHKSVSWYQQVLGQGPQFIFQYYEKEERGRGNFPDRFSARQFPNYSSELNVNALLLGDSALYLCASSLEQGPNQPQHFGDGTRLSIL.

The chain recombines TRBV6-5 with TRBJ1-5, with 7 bases identical to TRBD1. Germline V CDR1 and CDR2: MNHEY, SVGAGI. V was pared by 7 bases and J by 2 bases, with 8 bases of the junction left unmatched. The CDR3 spans 15 residues. CDR3 protein: CASTVITGGNQPQHF. CDR3 sequence (DNA): TGTGCCAGCACCGTCATTACAGGGGGCAATCAGCCCCAGCATTTT.

J is TRBJ2-2 and V is TRBV11-3, with D possibly matching TRBD2 (5 bases). Germline lookup yields CDR1 SGHNT and CDR2 YENEEA. Trimming removed 0 bases at V and 3 bases at J, with 23 bases between. CDR3 length equals 20 residues. CDR3 amino acids: CASSLEVLSTSQEHTGELFF. DNA for the CDR3: TGTGCCAGCAGCTTAGAAGTGTTATCTACTAGTCAGGAGCACACCGGGGAGCTGTTTTTT.

The genes are TRBV5-1 and TRBJ2-1, with 9 nucleotides matching TRBD2. The CDR3 has 15 residues. The V and J ends lost 0 bases and 10 bases, in that order; junction bases with no gene match: 8. Per the germline V gene, CDR1 is SGHRS and CDR2 is YFSETQ. The CDR3 coding sequence is TGCGCCAGCAGCTTGGAGGGTAGCGGGAGCGGAGAGCAGTTCTTC. Translation: CASSLEGSGSGEQFF.

The chain couples TRBV7-6 to TRBJ2-7; the D is unclear. The V end was cut by 1 base, the J end by 3 bases, with 10 bases between. The CDR3 has 14 residues. The V gene's germline CDR1 is SGHVS and CDR2 FNYEAQ. Here the CDR3 DNA reads TGTGCCAGCAGCTTAGAGGCACAAAACTACGAGCAGTACTTC. This codes for CASSLEAQNYEQYF. Looking up the rest from reference TRBV7-6 and TRBJ2-7 gives the full variable domain: GAGVSQSPRYKVTKRGQDVALRCDPISGHVSLYWYRQALGQGPEFLTYFNYEAQQDKSGLPNDRFSAERPEGSISTLTIQRTEQRDSAMYRCASSLEAQNYEQYFGPGTRLTVT.

The chain is built from TRBV7-3 and TRBJ1-1; D call uncertain. The CDR3 sequence is 18 residues long. Trimming pared 1 base from V and 0 bases from J, leaving 18 bases between. The germline V gene has CDR1 SGHTA and CDR2 FQGTGA. CDR3 DNA sequence: TGTGCCAGCAGCTTAAAGTTGGGCCCCGGACCCATGAACACTGAAGCTTTCTTT. Translation gives CASSLKLGPGPMNTEAFF.

This clone has only one observation. V and J are TRBV6-5 and TRBJ1-5, with 8 bases identical to TRBD1. The CDR3 length is 15 residues. CDR1 is MNHEY, CDR2 SVGAGI, per germline. V dropped 5 bases and J dropped 7; count of bases not matched to a gene: 10. CDR3 sequence reads: CASSKNRGEGQPQHF. The CDR3 DNA is TGTGCCAGCAGTAAAAACAGGGGGGAAGGACAGCCCCAGCATTTT.

This chain links TRBV10-3 with TRBJ2-2, with a possible D match to TRBD2 (5 bases). The V gene's germline CDR1 is ENHRY and CDR2 SYGVKD. Trimming pared 2 bases from V and 4 bases from J, leaving 8 bases between. CDR3 length equals 14 residues. In DNA form, the CDR3 reads TGTGCCATCAGTGAGATAGGGAGCACCGGGGAGCTGTTTTTT. Its protein product is CAISEIGSTGELFF.

The V call is TRBV5-1, the J call TRBJ2-1; 12 bases line up with TRBD2. Trimming at V came to 7 bases and at J to 1 base, leaving 12 bases not matched to a gene. Per the germline V gene, CDR1 is SGHRS and CDR2 is YFSETQ. The length of the CDR3 is 18 residues. The CDR3 DNA reads TGCGCCAGCGGGCTGGGTCTAGCGGGAGGGTCGTCCTACAATGAGCAGTTCTTC. Amino acid sequence: CASGLGLAGGSSYNEQFF.

V gene TRBV3-1 (or the pseudogene TRBV3-2) combines with J gene TRBJ2-4, with TRBD2 matching over 8 bases. This CDR3 is built from 15 residues. Trimming took 0 bases from V and 8 from J; bases not matched to a gene: 6. CDR1 and CDR2 (germline): LGHDT, YNNKEL (reference sequence). The CDR3 sequence is CASSQETGGPYIQYF. The DNA of the CDR3 is TGTGCCAGCAGCCAAGAGACGGGGGGGCCGTACATTCAGTACTTC.

This clone is a singleton in its sample. This chain's CDR3 is CASSQDSGTGALGELFF. CDR3 bases: TGTGCCAGCAGCCAAGACTCCGGGACAGGGGCTCTAGGGGAGCTGTTTTTT. The chain is built from TRBV14 and TRBJ2-2, with TRBD1 identical over 10 bases. The trim removed 0 bases at V and 8 bases at J, leaving 9 bases unmatched. Germline V gene sequence: CDR1 SGHDN, CDR2 FVKESK. The CDR3 has 17 residues.

The table lists this clone with a count of one. The chain uses TRBV9 and TRBJ2-5; 7 nucleotides agree with TRBD2. Trimming took 0 bases from V and 3 from J; bases not matched to a gene: 5. The germline V gene has CDR1 SGDLS and CDR2 YYNGEE. The CDR3 is made up of 15 amino acids. The CDR3 loop is CASSVDPGTKETQYF. The CDR3 DNA is TGTGCCAGCAGCGTAGATCCAGGGACTAAAGAGACCCAGTACTTC.

The sample holds one count of this clone. The J gene is TRBJ2-1, the V gene TRBV28; D unclear. V shed 7 bases and J shed 9 bases, with 10 bases lying between them. This CDR3 comprises 11 residues. Germline loops: CDR1 MDHEN, CDR2 SYDVKM. The chain's CDR3 is CASIQEGEQFF. CDR3 sequence (DNA): TGTGCCAGCATCCAGGAAGGTGAGCAGTTCTTC.

V is TRBV7-2 and J is TRBJ1-5, with D possibly TRBD1 on 5 matching bases. Germline-derived CDR1 and CDR2 are SGHTA and FQGNSA. The ends were cut back, 6 bases at V and 2 bases at J, with 14 bases in the middle. The length of the CDR3 is 15 residues. CDR3: CASSGGVGGNQPQHF. The CDR3 DNA is TGTGCCAGCAGTGGAGGGGTGGGGGGCAATCAGCCCCAGCATTTT.